This TCR beta chain was sequenced for a study of cytomegalovirus exposure and HLA in healthy donors. It was with 60 Vbeta and 13 Jbeta primers that the PCR ran. The method was immunoSEQ multiplex PCR; TCRdb's version includes in-frame clones alone and lacks a portion of them. The top ten hold roughly 2% of the sample, which has fewer than 200,000 clones, less than 80% seen once. Worth noting for this clone: Its target is not known.

The CDR3 loop spans 13 amino acids. Deletions cut 6 bases from V and 7 bases from J, with 15 bases between. Germline V gene sequence: CDR1 GTSNPN, CDR2 SVGIG (reference sequence). Whole-study findings and limits: Most sequenced TCRs were rare (though some public TCRs occurred in many donors).

The sequencing input was PBMCs. V gene TRBV30 combines with J gene TRBJ2-2; D may be TRBD1 (5 bases). This sequence originates from a man in his forties or fifties in good health and CMV-seronegative. In nucleotides, the CDR3 is TGTGCCTGTTCTCGGGCAAGGGGCGGGGAGCTGTTTTTT. Translated: CACSRARGGELFF.